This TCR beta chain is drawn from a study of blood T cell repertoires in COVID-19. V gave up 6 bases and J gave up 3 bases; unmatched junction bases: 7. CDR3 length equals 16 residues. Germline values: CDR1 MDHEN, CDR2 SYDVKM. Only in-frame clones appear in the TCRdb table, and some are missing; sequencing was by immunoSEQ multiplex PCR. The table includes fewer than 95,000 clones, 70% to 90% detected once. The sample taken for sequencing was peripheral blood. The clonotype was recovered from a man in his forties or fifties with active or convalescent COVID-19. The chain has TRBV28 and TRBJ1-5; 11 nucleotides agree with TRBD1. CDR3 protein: CASSNFGQGANQPQHF. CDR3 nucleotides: TGTGCCAGCAGCAACTTTGGACAGGGGGCCAATCAGCCCCAGCATTTT.